The 8 T cell receptor beta chains below all came from one sample that was sequenced in a study of spatial heterogeneity in lung cancer. TCRdb itself ran the 5' RACE reads through MiXCR, one entry per CDR3 protein. Here the sample spans about 12,000 distinct CDR3 sequences, 6.2% being singletons. Sample time point: sample taken at primary tumor resection. Whole RNA, which was extracted from tumor, nontumor lung tissue or frozen PBMC, was sequenced without any cell sorting. The material sequenced was normal lung tissue next to the tumor, taken at surgery. These receptor sequences come from a male donor with early-stage non-small cell lung cancer.

This clonotype was detected ten times or more. Because this beta chain is a stray read in a library intended to capture alpha chains, its abundance should not be given much weight. This chain connects TRBV24-1 to TRBJ2-5; 12 positions agree with TRBD2. The trim removed 6 bases at V and 0 bases at J, leaving 1 base unmatched. The CDR3 sequence is 15 residues long. Germline assignment: CDR1 KGHDR and CDR2 SFDVKD. In DNA form, the CDR3 reads TGTGCCACCAGTAGGACTAGCGGGAACCAAGAGACCCAGTACTTC. It yields the protein CATSRTSGNQETQYF.

In its sample, this clonotype was seen many times. As an off-target read in a library built for alpha chains, this beta chain has a frequency of little significance. The chain uses TRBV6-2 or TRBV6-3 and TRBJ2-3; the match to TRBD1 covers 12 bases. The CDR3 is 18 residues long. Per germline, CDR1 MNHEY and CDR2 SVGEGT. V lost 6 bases to trimming and J lost 4 bases; unmatched junction nucleotides: 14. The CDR3 protein is CASSPGTGGGPFADTQYF. In DNA, the CDR3 is TGTGCCAGCAGCCCAGGGACAGGGGGCGGACCTTTTGCAGATACGCAGTATTTT.

The sample holds many counts of this clonotype. As an off-target read in a library built for alpha chains, this beta chain has a frequency of little significance. CDR3 nucleotides: TGTGCCAGCGGGGTCGGCAGGGGGAATCAGCCCCAGCATTTT. Translated: CASGVGRGNQPQHF. V gene TRBV2 combines with J gene TRBJ1-5; 7 bases align to TRBD1. CDR1 and CDR2 (germline): SNHLY, FYNNEI. The CDR3 is made up of 14 amino acids. J gave up 4 bases and V 8 bases, and 8 bases lay outside the gene matches.

In regard to this clonotype: This beta chain represents an off-target read in a library built for alpha chains; its size is of limited meaning. V usage is TRBV20-1 and J usage is TRBJ1-6, with D unclear. Germline V gene data show CDR1 as DFQATT and CDR2 as SNEGSKA (reference sequence). V dropped 3 bases and J dropped 5 bases, with 8 bases sitting between them. CDR3 size: 13 residues. CDR3 nucleotide sequence: TGCAGTGCTAGGACGGATAATAATTCACCCCTCCACTTT. Amino acid sequence: CSARTDNNSPLHF.

This clonotype is medium-sized within its sample. This beta chain lies outside the target of a library built for alpha chains; its clone size means little. This sequence joins TRBV18 and TRBJ2-5; unclear D gene. V lost 6 bases and J 4 bases, leaving 9 bases between the germline ends. The CDR3 consists of 12 residues. The germline V gene has CDR1 KGHSH and CDR2 LQKENI. The CDR3: CASSDSSETQYF. The DNA of the CDR3 is TGTGCCAGCTCGGATTCTTCAGAGACCCAGTACTTC.

There are many counts of this clonotype. This beta chain is an unintended read in a library built for alpha chains; its size means little. This rearrangement joins TRBV20-1 to TRBJ2-7, with 7 bases fitting TRBD2. The V and J ends lost 4 bases and 7 bases, in that order; junction bases with no gene match: 4. The V gene's germline CDR1 is DFQATT and CDR2 SNEGSKA (reference sequence). The CDR3 is 11 residues long. The CDR3 nucleotides are TGCAGTGCTACCCCACTAGCGGAGCAGTACTTC. Its protein is CSATPLAEQYF.

This clonotype was seen at least ten times. Since it is a stray read in a library aimed at alpha chains, this beta chain has a size that is not meaningful. This chain joins TRBV7-2 and TRBJ2-1, with 7 nucleotides matching TRBD2. The CDR3 is 14 residues long. Trimming removed 5 bases from V and 3 bases from J; junction bases left unmatched: 4. Per germline, CDR1 SGHTA and CDR2 FQGNSA. The CDR3 region has the DNA TGTGCCAGCAGCCTTCGGACTAGCTACAATGAGCAGTTCTTC. Its protein is CASSLRTSYNEQFF.

This clonotype has ten or more counts. Being off target in a library aimed at alpha chains, this beta chain has a size of little meaning. This CDR3 is CASSLKEVNTGELFF. The CDR3, as DNA: TGTGCCAGCAGTTTAAAGGAGGTTAACACCGGGGAGCTGTTTTTT. The chain combines TRBV27 with TRBJ2-2, with D maybe TRBD2 (5 bases). CDR3 length: 15 amino acids. CDR1 MNHEY and CDR2 SMNVEV come from the germline V gene (reference sequence). Trimming cost V 2 bases and J 2 bases, with 9 bases left between them.